These 4 T cell receptor beta chains originate from one sample sequenced in a study of human T cells and chemical hapten exposure. Time point reported: patch test 1, 2 weeks after DPC sensitization. Specified treatment: therapeutic diphenylcyclopropenone sensitization with weekly scalp DPC. TCRdb re-derived calls from the RACE reads in MiXCR, one entry per CDR3 protein. The table lists roughly 120,000 distinct CDR3 sequences, 9.5% to 13% of them singletons. Here the sequenced sample was whole blood, taken in connection with sensitization to the hapten diphenylcyclopropenone (DPC). These receptor sequences come from a woman between 45 and 65 years old with alopecia areata. Some clones in this sample may be carry-over from other donors' samples.

The CDR3 nucleotides are TGCAGCGTTGCGGACAGGGGGAATGAAGCTTTCTTT. Its translation is CSVADRGNEAFF. The genes are TRBV29-1 and TRBJ1-1; 10 nucleotides align to TRBD1. V trimming: 4 bases; J trimming: 7 bases; junction bases outside the gene matches: 3. The length of the CDR3 is 12 residues. Per germline, CDR1 SQVTM and CDR2 ANQGSEA. The full variable domain, its missing parts supplied by reference TRBV29-1 and TRBJ1-1, is SAVISQKPSRDICQRGTSLTIQCQVDSQVTMMFWYRQQPGQSLTLIATANQGSEATYESGFVIDKFPISRPNLTFSTLTVSNMSPEDSSIYLCSVADRGNEAFFGQGTRLTVV.

The rearrangement uses TRBV4-3 and TRBJ1-2; no firm D call. The germline gives CDR1 LGHNA, CDR2 YSLEER. Trimming pared 6 bases from V and 2 bases from J, leaving 16 bases between. The CDR3 totals 15 residues. CDR3: CASRRQISGNYGYTF. The CDR3 coding sequence is TGCGCCAGCAGGCGCCAGATATCGGGGAACTATGGCTACACCTTC.

The chain combines TRBV18 with TRBJ1-4, with D possibly matching TRBD1 (5 bases). The CDR3 contains 15 residues. Trimming stripped 1 base from V and 5 bases from J, with 11 bases between. In germline, CDR1 is KGHSH, CDR2 LQKENI. CDR3 residues: CASSPLGTVNEKLFF. The CDR3 DNA sequence: TGTGCCAGCTCACCACTCGGGACGGTGAATGAAAAACTGTTTTTT. The full variable domain, in which reference TRBV18 and TRBJ1-4 provide the parts outside the CDR3, is NAGVMQNPRHLVRRRGQEARLRCSPMKGHSHVYWYRQLPEEGLKFMVYLQKENIIDESGMPKERFSAEFPKEGPSILRIQQVVRGDSAAYFCASSPLGTVNEKLFFGSGTQLSVL.

The J gene is TRBJ2-1, the V gene TRBV5-1, with unresolved D. The CDR3 has 14 residues. V was clipped by 2 bases and J by 0 bases, with 6 bases between them. Germline CDR1 and CDR2: SGHRS and YFSETQ. The DNA for the CDR3 is TGCGCCAGCAGCTTCGGCAACTCCTACAATGAGCAGTTCTTC. As protein: CASSFGNSYNEQFF.